A selection of T cell receptor beta chains follows, all from one sample in a study of CD8 T cells in Susac syndrome. Each CDR3 protein is one row after TCRdb ran MiXCR on the immunoSEQ multiplex PCR reads. The repertoire includes tens of thousands of distinct CDR3 sequences, around 94% of them detected once, and about 0.5% sits in the top ten. The source material was CD8+ T cells from PBMCs. These receptor sequences come from a human donor with Susac syndrome. Both conserved end residues are part of each CDR3. D genes are given only for firm matches. Clone size appears in some rows only: once, few, many, or a class for an expanded clone.

d_call clone_size j_call v_call cdr3_length cdr3_nt cdr3_aa
TRBD2 - TRBJ2-1 TRBV9 19 TGTGCCAGCAGCGTAGCCCCCCGACTAGCGGGGGGGCCTAACAATGAGCAGTTCTTC CASSVAPRLAGGPNNEQFF
- - TRBJ1-1 TRBV4-3 13 TGCGCCAGCAGCCAAAAGCGGGGTTCTGAAGCTTTCTTT CASSQKRGSEAFF
- - TRBJ2-5 TRBV19 12 TGTGCCAGTAGTATTCCGGGCGGGACCCAGTACTTC CASSIPGGTQYF
TRBD2 - TRBJ2-2 TRBV6-4 16 TGTGCCAGCAGTGACTCTGCGGGGGGCCAAGTGGGGGAGCTGTTTTTT CASSDSAGGQVGELFF
TRBD2 - TRBJ2-5 TRBV6-2/TRBV6-3 15 TGTGCCAGCAGTACTAGGACTAGCGGCTCCGGGACCCAGTACTTC CASSTRTSGSGTQYF
TRBD1 - TRBJ1-1 TRBV27 15 TGTGCCAGCAGGCGACAGGGAGGAGGGAACACTGAAGCTTTCTTT CASRRQGGGNTEAFF
- - TRBJ2-7 TRBV30 13 TGTGCCTGGAAATCCGGGGACTCCTACGAGCAGTACTTC CAWKSGDSYEQYF
TRBD2 - TRBJ2-3 TRBV19 14 TGTGCCAGTAACCTAGCGGGGGTCACAGATACGCAGTATTTT CASNLAGVTDTQYF
- - TRBJ2-5 TRBV12-3/TRBV12-4 12 TGTGCCAGCCGGGGGGCGGGAGAGACCCAGTACTTC CASRGAGETQYF
- - TRBJ2-3 TRBV15 13 TGTGCCACCAGCTCGCCGCCCCAAGATACGCAGTATTTT CATSSPPQDTQYF
- - TRBJ1-3 TRBV12-3/TRBV12-4 14 TGTGCCAGCAGCCTCAGTCCATCTGGAAACACCATATATTTT CASSLSPSGNTIYF
- - TRBJ2-5 TRBV21-1 16 TGTGCCAGCAGGACCACAGCTCGCGTGTACCAAGAGACCCAGTACTTC CASRTTARVYQETQYF
- once TRBJ1-1 TRBV4-1 15 TGCGCCAGCAGCCTCCGGGGCACTATGAACACTGAAGCTTTCTTT CASSLRGTMNTEAFF
TRBD1 - TRBJ2-5 TRBV9 17 TGTGCCAGCAGCGTCCATCCTCGGGACAGGGAGAAAGAGACCCAGTACTTC CASSVHPRDREKETQYF
- - TRBJ2-1 TRBV10-3 15 TGTGCCATCAGTGAGACCATATCCTCCGGGACTGAGCAGTTCTTC CAISETISSGTEQFF
TRBD2 - TRBJ2-1 TRBV29-1 16 TGCAGCGTTGAAAGGGCGAGCGGGGGTGTTCTCAATGAGCAGTTCTTC CSVERASGGVLNEQFF
TRBD1 - TRBJ2-2 TRBV29-1 14 TGCAGCGCTATCCCGGGACAGGGAACCGGGGAGCTGTTTTTT CSAIPGQGTGELFF
TRBD1 - TRBJ1-2 TRBV29-1 14 TGCAGCGTGGTAAAGACAGGGGTGAGCTATGGCTACACCTTC CSVVKTGVSYGYTF
- - TRBJ1-2 TRBV6-2/TRBV6-3 14 TGTGCCAGCAGTTACAACCTCGGACAGTATGGCTACACCTTC CASSYNLGQYGYTF
- - TRBJ1-6 TRBV7-9 12 TGTGCCAGCAGCTTCGGTAATTCACCCCTCCACTTT CASSFGNSPLHF
- once TRBJ1-6 TRBV20-1 16 TGCAGTGCTAGAGATCGGGGGGAGAGGTATAATTCACCCCTCCACTTT CSARDRGERYNSPLHF
TRBD1 few TRBJ2-1 TRBV14 14 TGTGCCAGCAGCCAGGGACAGGGGGCCCTTGAGCAGTTCTTC CASSQGQGALEQFF
- - TRBJ1-2 TRBV7-9 15 TGTGCCAGCAGCTTAGCGAGGGAAGCTAACTATGGCTACACCTTC CASSLAREANYGYTF
TRBD1 once TRBJ1-5 TRBV12-5 17 TGTGCTAGTGGTTTGGGACAGGGGCCGGGCGGCAATCAGCCCCAGCATTTT CASGLGQGPGGNQPQHF
TRBD1 - TRBJ2-3 TRBV9 16 TGTGCCAGCAGCGTAGAAGGGACAGGGACCACAGATACGCAGTATTTT CASSVEGTGTTDTQYF
TRBD2 - TRBJ2-1 TRBV7-9 16 TGTGCCAGCAGCTCGCCCGAAGCGGGGCAATACAATGAGCAGTTCTTC CASSSPEAGQYNEQFF
- - TRBJ2-3 TRBV12-3/TRBV12-4 14 TGTGCCAGCATGCAGCGGCCTAGCACAGATACGCAGTATTTT CASMQRPSTDTQYF
- - TRBJ2-1 TRBV6-5 14 TGTGCCAGCAGGACAGCCAGCTCCTACAATGAGCAGTTCTTC CASRTASSYNEQFF
- - TRBJ2-7 TRBV6-1 13 TGTGCCAGCAGGACCGGGAACTCCTACGAGCAGTACTTC CASRTGNSYEQYF
- once TRBJ1-1 TRBV20-1 16 TGCAGTGCTAGAGATCGGGGTTCCGGGACGGGGACTGAAGCTTTCTTT CSARDRGSGTGTEAFF
- once TRBJ2-7 TRBV29-1 14 TGCAGCGTTGAGCTGGCCACAAGCTCCTACGAGCAGTACTTC CSVELATSSYEQYF
TRBD1 - TRBJ2-1 TRBV5-4 15 TGTGCCAGCAGCCTGGGACAGGGGTTCTACAATGAGCAGTTCTTC CASSLGQGFYNEQFF
- - TRBJ2-5 TRBV15 11 TGTGCCACCAGCAGAGATGGGGCCCAGTACTTC CATSRDGAQYF
- - TRBJ2-3 TRBV30 17 TGTGCCTGGATCTCAAACAGGGTTCAGGCTAGCACAGATACGCAGTATTTT CAWISNRVQASTDTQYF
- - TRBJ2-7 TRBV9 14 TGTGCCAGCAGCGTAGGATGGGGGGACGGGGAGCAGTACTTC CASSVGWGDGEQYF
TRBD1 - TRBJ2-7 TRBV9 15 TGTGCCAGCAGCGTAGCCGGGACAGGGAACCACGAGCAGTACTTC CASSVAGTGNHEQYF
- once TRBJ2-1 TRBV6-1 13 TGTGCCAGCAATAACAGTCCCTACAATGAGCAGTTCTTC CASNNSPYNEQFF
- few TRBJ2-7 TRBV7-9 13 TGTGCCAGCAGCTTGGGGCACTCCTACGAGCAGTACTTC CASSLGHSYEQYF
- - TRBJ2-5 TRBV11-2 16 TGTGCCAGCAGCTTATGGGGGAGGGGGAATCAAGAGACCCAGTACTTC CASSLWGRGNQETQYF
TRBD1 - TRBJ2-7 TRBV12-3/TRBV12-4 14 TGTGCCAGCAGGAAAGGGACAGGGAACAACGAGCAGTACTTC CASRKGTGNNEQYF
- - TRBJ2-7 TRBV11-2 12 TGTGCCAGCAGCGCGGGACGGGACGAGCAGTACTTC CASSAGRDEQYF
- once TRBJ2-1 TRBV5-1 14 TGCGCCAGCAACATGCAGGGACCCTACAATGAGCAGTTCTTC CASNMQGPYNEQFF
- - TRBJ2-5 TRBV6-6 16 TGTGCCAGCAGTTACCTACGGGATCCCCAAAAAGAGACCCAGTACTTC CASSYLRDPQKETQYF
TRBD2 - TRBJ2-3 TRBV9 15 TGTGCCAGCAGCGTAGTAGGGCTAGCGGCCGATACGCAGTATTTT CASSVVGLAADTQYF